This is a list of T cell receptor beta chains from one sample in a study of cytomegalovirus exposure and HLA in healthy donors. Method: immunoSEQ multiplex PCR; TCRdb's copy keeps in-frame clones and lacks some. Among 110,000 or so clones listed, 74% were seen once. The sequencing sample was made of PBMCs. The receptors shown here come from a woman aged 45-59 years in good health and CMV-seropositive. Both conserved end residues are part of each CDR3. The order of the fields is clone size, D gene, J gene, V gene, CDR3 DNA, CDR3 protein. D genes are given only for firm matches. Clone size, where shown, is once, few, many, or a class for clones that have expanded.

few,NA,TRBJ1-1,TRBV4-3,TGCGCCAGCAGCCAAGAGGAGCAGAACACTGAAGCTTTCTTT,CASSQEEQNTEAFF
NA,NA,TRBJ1-2,TRBV10-1,TGCGCCAGCAGTGAGTCGACGGGTGCGGTCTATGGCTACACCTTC,CASSESTGAVYGYTF
few,NA,TRBJ2-1,TRBV4-1,TGCGCCAGCAGCCAAGCAGGGCGCTCCTACAATGAGCAGTTCTTC,CASSQAGRSYNEQFF
NA,NA,TRBJ2-7,TRBV10-3,TGTGCCATCAGTGCCTCGGGAGAGGGCTCCTACGAGCAGTACTTC,CAISASGEGSYEQYF
NA,TRBD2,TRBJ2-3,TRBV6-4,TGTGCCAGCAGTATCGGGGGGGCGAGCACAGATACGCAGTATTTT,CASSIGGASTDTQYF
NA,TRBD1,TRBJ1-5,TRBV18,TGTGCCAGCTCACCGCAGGGGGTTAGCAATCAGCCCCAGCATTTT,CASSPQGVSNQPQHF
NA,NA,TRBJ1-1,TRBV7-2,TGTGCCAGCAGCCGCACTTATATCACTGAAGCTTTCTTT,CASSRTYITEAFF
NA,TRBD1,TRBJ1-3,TRBV18,TGTGCCAGCTCCCGACAGGGTTCCAGAAACACCATATATTTT,CASSRQGSRNTIYF
NA,NA,TRBJ2-7,TRBV4-2,TGTGCCAGCAGCCCCCGGGACACCTCCTACGAGCAGTACTTC,CASSPRDTSYEQYF
NA,NA,TRBJ1-1,TRBV27,TGTGCCAGCAGCTTACTCGGGGGAAGGACTGAAGCTTTCTTT,CASSLLGGRTEAFF
NA,NA,TRBJ1-2,TRBV5-1,TGCGCCAGCAGCTTGGATGGGGGCTCTAACTATGGCTACACCTTC,CASSLDGGSNYGYTF
NA,NA,TRBJ1-4,TRBV4-1,TGCGCCAGCAGCCGACCGGGAGGGACTAATGAAAAACTGTTTTTT,CASSRPGGTNEKLFF
NA,NA,TRBJ1-5,TRBV28,TGTGCCAGCAGTCCGGACAGCCAGCCCCAGCATTTT,CASSPDSQPQHF
few,NA,TRBJ1-1,TRBV27,TGTGCCAGCAGTTTATCGCCGGGGGTAAACACTGAAGCTTTCTTT,CASSLSPGVNTEAFF
NA,NA,TRBJ2-7,TRBV30,TGTGCCTGGAGTGTAGGGGGTTTATCCTACGAGCAGTACTTC,CAWSVGGLSYEQYF
NA,TRBD1,TRBJ1-3,TRBV25-1,TGTGCCAGCAGTACCACAGGGGGCTCTGGAAACACCATATATTTT,CASSTTGGSGNTIYF
NA,NA,TRBJ2-2,TRBV28,TGTGCCAGCAGTTTTTTCTCAACAGGGTCGAACACCGGGGAGCTGTTTTTT,CASSFFSTGSNTGELFF
NA,TRBD2,TRBJ2-3,TRBV5-1,TGCGCCAGCAGTGGGGGGGGGATCACAGATACGCAGTATTTT,CASSGGGITDTQYF
NA,TRBD2,TRBJ2-7,TRBV6-1,TGTGCCAGCAGTCCTCCGACTAGCGGGGTCTACGAGCAGTACTTC,CASSPPTSGVYEQYF
NA,TRBD1,TRBJ1-2,TRBV19,TGTGCCAGTAGTAGGGCCCAGACAGGGACGGGCTACACCTTC,CASSRAQTGTGYTF
NA,TRBD1,TRBJ1-2,TRBV5-6,TGTGCCAGCAGCGGTGTGCCGGGACAGGGCTATGGCTACACCTTC,CASSGVPGQGYGYTF
NA,NA,TRBJ1-5,TRBV19,TGTGCCAGTAGGAAGGACAGTAATCAGCCCCAGCATTTT,CASRKDSNQPQHF
once,NA,TRBJ1-1,TRBV28,TGTGCCAGCCTCCCACCTCTGAGGACTGCCGACACTGAAGCTTTCTTT,CASLPPLRTADTEAFF
few,TRBD1,TRBJ1-2,TRBV27,TGTGCCAGCAGTTGGGACAGGGGCGACTATGGCTACACCTTC,CASSWDRGDYGYTF
NA,NA,TRBJ1-5,TRBV5-6,TGTGCCAGCAGCTTGGAAGGGGTCGGGCAGCCCCAGCATTTT,CASSLEGVGQPQHF
NA,TRBD1,TRBJ2-7,TRBV4-2,TGTGCCAGCAGCCAAGAGGGACAGCAGCCTTCCTACGAGCAGTACTTC,CASSQEGQQPSYEQYF
NA,NA,TRBJ1-4,TRBV27,TGTGCCAGCAGTTTCTGGGGGGGTGATGAAAAACTGTTTTTT,CASSFWGGDEKLFF
NA,TRBD1,TRBJ1-4,TRBV15,TGTGCCACCAGCAGACCACAGGGGGCGAGTGAAAAACTGTTTTTT,CATSRPQGASEKLFF
NA,NA,TRBJ1-2,TRBV28,TGTGCCAGCAGAAACCATAGGCAGGGAGGGAACTATGGCTACACCTTC,CASRNHRQGGNYGYTF
NA,NA,TRBJ1-5,TRBV6-5,TGTGCCAGCAACCCTTGGGGCAGCAATCAGCCCCAGCATTTT,CASNPWGSNQPQHF
NA,NA,TRBJ1-1,TRBV4-1,TGCGCCAGCAGCCAAGGTATACAGCTGAACACTGAAGCTTTCTTT,CASSQGIQLNTEAFF
NA,NA,TRBJ1-4,TRBV2,TGTGCCAGCAGGACAGGCCCTAATGAAAAACTGTTTTTT,CASRTGPNEKLFF
NA,TRBD1,TRBJ2-5,TRBV4-1,TGCGCCAGCAGTCAGGACAGGGGTGAGACCCAGTACTTC,CASSQDRGETQYF
NA,NA,TRBJ1-6,TRBV10-3,TGTGCCATCAGTGAGGTCTCGAGCCCGTTTAATTCACCCCTCCACTTT,CAISEVSSPFNSPLHF
NA,NA,TRBJ1-1,TRBV19,TGTGCCAGTAGTGCGCCAGGGTTGTCTGAAGCTTTCTTT,CASSAPGLSEAFF
NA,TRBD1,TRBJ2-4,TRBV30,TGTGCCTGGAGTAGGGGACAGGGTATAGCCAAAAACATTCAGTACTTC,CAWSRGQGIAKNIQYF
NA,NA,TRBJ2-1,TRBV6-6,TGTGCCACCCAACAGCGGAATGAGCAGTTCTTC,CATQQRNEQFF
once,NA,TRBJ1-1,TRBV18,TGTGCCAGCTCACTCCTGACAGGAGCGGTCACTGAAGCTTTCTTT,CASSLLTGAVTEAFF
NA,NA,TRBJ2-1,TRBV7-3,TGTGCCAGCAGCTTCGGGATTAACAATGAGCAGTTCTTC,CASSFGINNEQFF
NA,NA,TRBJ2-3,TRBV5-1,TGCGCCAGCAGAAGAGTCGGGGGTACGAAAGAGACAGATACGCAGTATTTT,CASRRVGGTKETDTQYF